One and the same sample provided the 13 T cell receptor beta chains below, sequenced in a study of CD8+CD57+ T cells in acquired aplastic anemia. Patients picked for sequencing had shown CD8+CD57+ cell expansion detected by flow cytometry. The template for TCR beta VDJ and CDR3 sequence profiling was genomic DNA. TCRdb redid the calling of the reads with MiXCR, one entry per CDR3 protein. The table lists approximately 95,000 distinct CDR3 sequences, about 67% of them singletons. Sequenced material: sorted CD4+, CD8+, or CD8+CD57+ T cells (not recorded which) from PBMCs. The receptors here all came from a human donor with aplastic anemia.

The CDR3 spells CASSLGQRNTEAFF. DNA of the CDR3: TGTGCCAGCAGCTTGGGACAAAGGAACACTGAAGCTTTCTTT. The V and J genes are TRBV7-2 and TRBJ1-1, with TRBD1 as a possible D gene (6 bases). V was clipped by 3 bases and J by 1 base, with 9 bases between them. Germline V gives CDR1 SGHTA, CDR2 FQGNSA. This CDR3 has 14 residues. The full variable domain, completed using reference TRBV7-2 and TRBJ1-1, is GAGVSQSPSNKVTEKGKDVELRCDPISGHTALYWYRQSLGQGLEFLIYFQGNSAPDKSGLPSDRFSAERTGGSVSTLTIQRTQQEDSAVYLCASSLGQRNTEAFFGQGTRLTVV.

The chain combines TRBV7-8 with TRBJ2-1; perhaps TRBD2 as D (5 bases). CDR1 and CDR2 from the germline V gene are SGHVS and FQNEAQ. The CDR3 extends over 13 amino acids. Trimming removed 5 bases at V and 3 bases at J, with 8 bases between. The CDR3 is CASSAEGYNEQFF. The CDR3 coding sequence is TGTGCCAGCAGCGCCGAGGGCTACAATGAGCAGTTCTTC.

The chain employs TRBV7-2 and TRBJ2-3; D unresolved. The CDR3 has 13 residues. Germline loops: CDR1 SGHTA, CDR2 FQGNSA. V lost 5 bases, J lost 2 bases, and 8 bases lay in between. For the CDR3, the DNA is TGTGCCAGCAGCCGACTGTTCACAGATACGCAGTATTTT. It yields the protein CASSRLFTDTQYF.

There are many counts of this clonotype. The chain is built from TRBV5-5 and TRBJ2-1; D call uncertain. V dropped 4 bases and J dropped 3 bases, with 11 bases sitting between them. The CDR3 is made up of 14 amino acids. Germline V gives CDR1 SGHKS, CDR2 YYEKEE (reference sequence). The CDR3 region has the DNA TGTGCCAGCAGCGGAGAAACTGGCTACAATGAGCAGTTCTTC. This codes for CASSGETGYNEQFF.

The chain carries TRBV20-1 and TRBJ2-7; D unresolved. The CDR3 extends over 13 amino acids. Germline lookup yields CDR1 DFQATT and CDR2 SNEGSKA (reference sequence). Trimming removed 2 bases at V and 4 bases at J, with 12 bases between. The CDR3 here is CSARLGRNYEQYF. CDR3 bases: TGCAGTGCTAGACTAGGCCGTAATTACGAGCAGTACTTC.

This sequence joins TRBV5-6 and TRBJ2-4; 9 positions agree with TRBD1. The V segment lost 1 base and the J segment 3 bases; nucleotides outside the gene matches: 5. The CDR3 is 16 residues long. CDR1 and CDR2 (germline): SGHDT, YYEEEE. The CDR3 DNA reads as TGTGCCAGCAGCTTGAGACAGGGGGTCTACAAAAACATTCAGTACTTC. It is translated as CASSLRQGVYKNIQYF.

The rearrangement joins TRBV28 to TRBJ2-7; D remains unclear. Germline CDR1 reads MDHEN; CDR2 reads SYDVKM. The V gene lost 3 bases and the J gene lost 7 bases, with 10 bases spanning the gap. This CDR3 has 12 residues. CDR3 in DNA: TGTGCCAGCAGTTTCCCGGGTGAGGAGCAGTACTTC. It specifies CASSFPGEEQYF.

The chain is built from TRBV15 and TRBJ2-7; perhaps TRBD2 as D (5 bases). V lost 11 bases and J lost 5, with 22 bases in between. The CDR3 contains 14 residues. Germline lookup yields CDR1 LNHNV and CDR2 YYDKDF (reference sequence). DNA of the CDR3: TGTGCCCTGCCGAGCCCGGGGATCCTGCACGAGCAGTACTTC. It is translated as CALPSPGILHEQYF.

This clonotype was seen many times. CDR3: CASSDLYSNQPQHF. The CDR3 DNA follows: TGTGCCAGCAGTGATCTTTATAGCAATCAGCCCCAGCATTTT. The V and J genes are TRBV2 and TRBJ1-5; the D is unclear. Germline values: CDR1 SNHLY, CDR2 FYNNEI. There are 14 residues in the CDR3. Between the trimmed V and J ends, which lost 3 bases and 0 bases, there was a span of 6 bases.

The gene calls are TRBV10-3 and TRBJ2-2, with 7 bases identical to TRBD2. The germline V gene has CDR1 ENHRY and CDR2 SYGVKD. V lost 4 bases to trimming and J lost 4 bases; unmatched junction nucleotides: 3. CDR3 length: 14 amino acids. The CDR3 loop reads CAISAREGTGELFF. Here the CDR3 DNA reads TGTGCCATCAGTGCCAGGGAGGGCACCGGGGAGCTGTTTTTT.

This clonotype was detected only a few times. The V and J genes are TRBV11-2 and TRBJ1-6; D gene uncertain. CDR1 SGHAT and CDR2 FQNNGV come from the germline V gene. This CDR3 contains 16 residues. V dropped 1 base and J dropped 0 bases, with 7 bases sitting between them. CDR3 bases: TGTGCCAGCAGCTTAGTCACGGACTCCTATAATTCACCCCTCCACTTT. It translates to CASSLVTDSYNSPLHF.

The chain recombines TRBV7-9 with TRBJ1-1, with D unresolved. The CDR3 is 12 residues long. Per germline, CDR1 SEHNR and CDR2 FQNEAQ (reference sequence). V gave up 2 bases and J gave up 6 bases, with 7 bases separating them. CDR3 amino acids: CASSLIWAEAFF. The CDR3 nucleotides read TGTGCCAGCAGCTTAATTTGGGCTGAAGCTTTCTTT.

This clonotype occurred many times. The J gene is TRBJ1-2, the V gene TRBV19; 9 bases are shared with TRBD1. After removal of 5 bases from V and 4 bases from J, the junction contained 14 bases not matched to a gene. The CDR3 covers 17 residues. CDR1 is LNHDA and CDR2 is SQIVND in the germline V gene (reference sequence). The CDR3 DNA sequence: TGTGCCAGTAGTCCACCGTTCACAGGGGGCCGATCCTATGGCTACACCTTC. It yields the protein CASSPPFTGGRSYGYTF.